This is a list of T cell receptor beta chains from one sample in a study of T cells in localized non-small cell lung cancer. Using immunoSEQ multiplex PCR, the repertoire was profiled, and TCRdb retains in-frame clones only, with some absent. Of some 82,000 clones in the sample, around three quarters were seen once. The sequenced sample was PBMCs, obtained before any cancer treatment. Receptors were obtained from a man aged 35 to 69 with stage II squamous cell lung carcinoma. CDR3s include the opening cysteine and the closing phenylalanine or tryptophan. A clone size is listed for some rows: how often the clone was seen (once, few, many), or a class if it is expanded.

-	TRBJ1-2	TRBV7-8	CASSLRSQGAWSGYTF
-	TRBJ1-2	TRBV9	CASSVGAGLGGYGYTF
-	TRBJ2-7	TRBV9	CASSGLGWEGPDEQYF
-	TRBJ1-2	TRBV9	CASSVDPGTNYGYTF
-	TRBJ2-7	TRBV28	CASSPAGTGLYEQYF
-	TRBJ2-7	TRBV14	CASSQGLRGDEQYF
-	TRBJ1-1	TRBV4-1	CASSHHGLGGTEAFF
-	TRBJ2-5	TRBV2	CASSPAGSQETQYF
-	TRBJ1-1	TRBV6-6	CASRQGPNTEAFF
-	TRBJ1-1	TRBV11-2	CASSPSGTEAFF
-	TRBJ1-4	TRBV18	CASSSNSGEKLFF
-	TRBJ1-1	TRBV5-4	CASSSEVGAEAFF
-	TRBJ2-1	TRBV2	CASGSYNEQFF
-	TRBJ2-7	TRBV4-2	CASSLEETSGSYEQYF
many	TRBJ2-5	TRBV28	CASRGWQETQYF
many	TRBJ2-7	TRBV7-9	CASSLDLGQGGDEQYF
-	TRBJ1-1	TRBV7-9	CASSTSAGRNTEAFF
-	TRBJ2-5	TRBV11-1	CASSSLAGGPPATQYF